This T cell receptor beta chain is from a study of blood T cell repertoires in COVID-19. Study background: Samples came from the United States, Italy and Spain, spanning acute and convalescent COVID-19.

TCRdb keeps only in-frame clones here, not all; method: immunoSEQ multiplex PCR. This sample has approximately 130,000 clones; around four fifths occur once, and the top ten carry about a fifth. This clone is a singleton in its sample. V was cut by 4 bases and J by 6 bases, with 12 bases left in between. Germline V gene data show CDR1 as SGHTA and CDR2 as FQGNSA. The CDR3 runs to 13 residues. The chain couples TRBV7-2 to TRBJ1-2; D gene ambiguous. Input material: peripheral blood. This receptor was taken from a man at least 80 years old with acute or convalescent COVID-19. The CDR3 nucleotides read TGTGCCAGCAGCTCTCCAGCGACTGATGGCTACACCTTC. Translated, it gives CASSSPATDGYTF.